This is a list of T cell receptor beta chains from one sample in a study of PD-1 blockade in classical Hodgkin lymphoma. TCRdb's table, derived via immunoSEQ multiplex PCR, lists solely in-frame clones and lacks some. The sample comprises over 60,000 clones, about 90% of which are singletons, and under 13% rests with the top ten. The sequenced sample was peripheral blood mononuclear cells (PBMCs), obtained before the fourth cycle of nivolumab. Receptor source: a human donor with classical Hodgkin lymphoma. Each CDR3 is given without its conserved first and last residue. The size of a clone is reported for some rows only, either as once, few or many, or as a class for expanded clones.

size	V	J	length	CDR3
-	TRBV9	TRBJ2-5	14	ASSAGWETAGETQY
-	TRBV4-1	TRBJ1-1	11	ASRSSGNTEAF
few	TRBV2	TRBJ1-6	12	ASSESGRNSPLH
-	TRBV6-6	TRBJ1-1	13	ASRDIASLNTEAF
-	TRBV6-1	TRBJ1-5	11	ASRTLLWQPQH
-	TRBV2	TRBJ1-2	13	ASSEAQAGVSGYT
-	TRBV18	TRBJ2-7	12	ASSSGLIGNEQY
-	TRBV7-8	TRBJ1-5	13	ASSLVGAEGQPQH
-	TRBV18	TRBJ2-1	15	ASSPRAGGTSYNEQF
-	TRBV4-2	TRBJ2-3	11	ASSQDHRDTQY
-	TRBV29-1	TRBJ1-1	11	SVEPRGVTEAF
-	TRBV7-2	TRBJ1-2	14	ASSLPWSGYSYGYT
-	TRBV13	TRBJ2-1	12	ASSHPGDHNEQF
few	TRBV6-1	TRBJ1-6	11	ASSDRTNSPLH
-	TRBV30	TRBJ1-3	12	AWSAGGSGNTIY
-	TRBV27	TRBJ2-7	13	ASSSTQGFPREQY
-	TRBV7-6	TRBJ2-7	11	ASSRGGSYEQY
once	TRBV6-5	TRBJ1-3	11	ASSEGSGNTIY
-	TRBV14	TRBJ1-2	11	ASSHSISYGYT
-	TRBV5-1	TRBJ1-4	12	ASSPGQSNEKLF
-	TRBV12-5	TRBJ2-3	14	ASGLGLAETTDTQY
-	TRBV27	TRBJ2-1	10	ASSTTSNEQF
-	TRBV6-5	TRBJ2-7	11	ASSPGPLGEQY
-	TRBV2	TRBJ2-3	9	ASIGTDTQY
-	TRBV30	TRBJ1-2	13	ASLRVMGSNYGYT
-	TRBV7-9	TRBJ1-1	14	ASSLGLGPVNTEAF
-	TRBV30	TRBJ1-6	11	AWSVTRNSPLH
-	TRBV14	TRBJ1-2	11	ASSQTTGDGYT
-	TRBV5-1	TRBJ1-1	13	ASSLLTGGSTEAF
-	TRBV5-5	TRBJ1-1	11	ASSSTGDTEAF
-	TRBV11-2	TRBJ1-2	11	ASSFVRGDGYT
-	TRBV7-9	TRBJ2-3	14	ASSLKVSGNTDTQY
-	TRBV19	TRBJ2-4	13	ASRLSGFPSNIQY
-	TRBV30	TRBJ1-1	12	AWKYGGKGTEAF
once	TRBV6-5	TRBJ1-6	12	ASSSVSDNSPLH
-	TRBV7-9	TRBJ1-2	11	ASSSQGPGGYT
-	TRBV7-6	TRBJ2-7	15	ASSLIGGYPLPWEQY
-	TRBV6-6	TRBJ1-6	12	ASSPGTGLAPLH
few	TRBV5-1	TRBJ2-3	14	ASSLAGRSRPDTQY
-	TRBV2	TRBJ2-1	12	ASSEALVFWEQF
-	TRBV30	TRBJ2-1	10	AWSVTYNEQF
-	TRBV5-4	TRBJ2-3	13	ASSLGQGSGDTQY
once	TRBV27	TRBJ1-1	12	ASSSWGMNTEAF
-	TRBV5-1	TRBJ2-5	14	ASSLRFSGYEETQY
-	TRBV2	TRBJ2-7	13	ASSERGPPPYEQY
-	TRBV6-5	TRBJ2-3	13	ASSYSGGGGDTQY
-	TRBV7-2	TRBJ2-7	12	ASSQITASYEQY
once	TRBV30	TRBJ1-1	11	ACAGTATGEAF
-	TRBV2	TRBJ1-6	12	ASSEDSQNSPLH
-	TRBV19	TRBJ1-4	17	ASSFTRIRDTPQGEKLF
-	TRBV27	TRBJ1-2	13	ASSFDVATPYGYT
-	TRBV5-1	TRBJ2-3	13	ASSTRQVVADTQY
-	TRBV30	TRBJ2-2	11	AWRAPAAGELF